This is a list of T cell receptor beta chains from one sample in a study of T cells after posttransplantation cyclophosphamide. Clones were sequenced by immunoSEQ multiplex PCR, and TCRdb holds only the in-frame ones, with some missing. Of about 20,000 clones in the sample, roughly 70% were seen once. The material was PBMCs, obtained after an allogeneic stem cell transplant with post-transplant cyclophosphamide. The receptor set was obtained from a young adult male patient who received an allogeneic stem cell transplant from a related donor, was CMV-positive, and had acute GVHD only. Some T cells may be the graft donor's. The CDR3 runs from the conserved cysteine through the conserved F or W. The D gene is left open where the match is weak. Clone sizes are given selectively: once, few, many, or a class where the clone is expanded.

D gene,J gene,clone size,V gene,CDR3 DNA,CDR3 protein
-,TRBJ1-2,medium-sized,TRBV4-1,TGCGCCAGCAGCCAAGAGGGAACAGGATCCTACTATGGCTACACCTTC,CASSQEGTGSYYGYTF
TRBD2,TRBJ2-5,few,TRBV28,TGTGCCAGCAGTGCGCCGCGGGGGATGCTAGAGACCCAGTACTTC,CASSAPRGMLETQYF
-,TRBJ2-6,-,TRBV4-3,TGCGCCAGCAGCTTCGGAGGTGCTGGGGCCAACGTCCTGACTTTC,CASSFGGAGANVLTF
TRBD1,TRBJ1-6,-,TRBV19,TGTGCCAGTAGTACTCGACAGGGTACGCCCTATAATTCACCCCTCCACTTT,CASSTRQGTPYNSPLHF
-,TRBJ2-2,medium-sized,TRBV27,TGTGCCAGCAGTACCGAGACAAACACCGGGGAGCTGTTTTTT,CASSTETNTGELFF
TRBD1,TRBJ1-5,-,TRBV6-5,TGTGCCAGCGGACAGGGCCGTCAGCCCCAGCATTTT,CASGQGRQPQHF
-,TRBJ1-2,-,TRBV9,TGTGCCAGCAGCGGGGCGGCGGGCCTCTATGGCTACACCTTC,CASSGAAGLYGYTF
TRBD2,TRBJ2-3,-,TRBV4-3,TGCGCCAGCAGCCAAGAAGCCGCAGCGGGGAGGGGCGATACGCAGTATTTT,CASSQEAAAGRGDTQYF
-,TRBJ2-3,-,TRBV19,TGTGCCAGTAGTGCTTCACAGGTTACAGATACGCAGTATTTT,CASSASQVTDTQYF
TRBD1,TRBJ1-5,-,TRBV28,TGTGCCAGCAGTTTCCGGGGACAGGGGAATCAGCCCCAGCATTTT,CASSFRGQGNQPQHF
TRBD2,TRBJ2-1,-,TRBV4-2,TGTGCCAGCAGCCCGAGGGGGACTAGCGGGGGGCTATCCTACAATGAGCAGTTCTTC,CASSPRGTSGGLSYNEQFF
TRBD1,TRBJ2-5,few,TRBV19,TGTGCCAGTAGTGCCTCCGGGACAGGGGCAGAGACCCAGTACTTC,CASSASGTGAETQYF
-,TRBJ2-3,-,TRBV5-4,TGTGCCAGCAGCTTGAGAGGGATTCTAGATACGCAGTATTTT,CASSLRGILDTQYF
TRBD2,TRBJ2-1,-,TRBV30,TGTGCCTGGAGTGTACCTAGCGGGGGGGCCTCCTACAATGAGCAGTTCTTC,CAWSVPSGGASYNEQFF
-,TRBJ2-3,-,TRBV9,TGTGCCAGCAGCTCTTCCAGGAGCACAGATACGCAGTATTTT,CASSSSRSTDTQYF
TRBD1,TRBJ1-3,-,TRBV11-1,TGTGCCAGCAGCCAGCAGACAGGGAAGGTCTCTGGAAACACCATATATTTT,CASSQQTGKVSGNTIYF
-,TRBJ1-1,-,TRBV29-1,TGCAGCGCCGACCGGGACACTGAAGCTTTCTTT,CSADRDTEAFF
-,TRBJ1-1,-,TRBV6-1,TGTGCCAGCAAATCGACAGTTCTTACTGAAGCTTTCTTT,CASKSTVLTEAFF
TRBD1,TRBJ2-7,-,TRBV5-6,TGTGCCAGCAGCTGGGACAGGGAAGACGAGCAGTACTTC,CASSWDREDEQYF
TRBD1,TRBJ2-2,-,TRBV4-2,TGTGCCAGCAGCCGACGGACAGGGGCAAACACCGGGGAGCTGTTTTTT,CASSRRTGANTGELFF
TRBD2,TRBJ2-1,-,TRBV6-5,TGTGCCAGCAGCCCAGCGGGGGCCTACTACAATGAGCAGTTCTTC,CASSPAGAYYNEQFF
-,TRBJ1-5,few,TRBV7-8,TGTGCCAGCAGCCCGGCGGGGGGGATTAGCAATCAGCCCCAGCATTTT,CASSPAGGISNQPQHF